This entry concerns a single TCR beta chain. What it binds is unknown. V lost 5 bases to trimming and J lost 2 bases; unmatched junction nucleotides: 8. Germline lookup yields CDR1 SGHKS and CDR2 YYEKEE (reference sequence). The CDR3 loop spans 18 amino acids. This sample was included in a study of vaccination effects on CD4 cells after COVID-19. Before sequencing, viral peptide pools were used by the ViraFEST assay to expand antigen-specific CD4+ T cells. Investigators separated out CD4+ T cells once 10 days of culture had passed. In the vaccine recipients, nucleocapsid antibodies were negative and there was no prior SARS-CoV-2 infection. Cultures got half-medium changes with IL-2 on days 3 and 7. Profiled with immunoSEQ multiplex PCR; TCRdb holds only in-frame clones, not every one. The sample records tens of thousands of clones, 60% to 75% being singletons.

The receptor was isolated from a human donor who received a COVID-19 vaccine. The source was CD4+ T cells from PBMCs cultured with HCoV-NL63 spike peptides, collected before COVID-19 vaccination. The chain combines TRBV5-5 with TRBJ2-6, with 12 bases aligning to TRBD2. CDR3 in DNA: TGTGCCAGCAGGTCACCTAGCGGGGGGGCACCTGGGGCCAACGTCCTGACTTTC. Its translation is CASRSPSGGAPGANVLTF.